A few counts support the clone carrying this TCR beta chain. The antigen remains undetermined. These data originate in a study of response to subunit inactivated influenza vaccine. Study results and caveats: Each seasonal influenza vaccination recruits few new T cells, the authors suggested.

With V trimmed by 2 bases and J by 6 bases, 5 bases remained unmatched. Germline V gives CDR1 MNHEY, CDR2 SVGAGI. CDR3 length equals 14 residues. In TCRdb, the RT-PCR reads were re-called with MiXCR into one record per CDR3 protein. Of around 790,000 distinct CDR3 sequences listed, 20% to 25% are singletons. The J gene is TRBJ2-7, the V gene TRBV6-5; TRBD1 matches at 9 bases. The sequence was obtained from a man aged 50-59 years who received an inactivated influenza vaccine. Sequencing used PBMCs from blood, obtained roughly 5 days after vaccination. The CDR3 bases are TGTGCCAGCAGTTACCGGACAGGGGCTTCCGAGCAGTACTTC. Protein: CASSYRTGASEQYF.